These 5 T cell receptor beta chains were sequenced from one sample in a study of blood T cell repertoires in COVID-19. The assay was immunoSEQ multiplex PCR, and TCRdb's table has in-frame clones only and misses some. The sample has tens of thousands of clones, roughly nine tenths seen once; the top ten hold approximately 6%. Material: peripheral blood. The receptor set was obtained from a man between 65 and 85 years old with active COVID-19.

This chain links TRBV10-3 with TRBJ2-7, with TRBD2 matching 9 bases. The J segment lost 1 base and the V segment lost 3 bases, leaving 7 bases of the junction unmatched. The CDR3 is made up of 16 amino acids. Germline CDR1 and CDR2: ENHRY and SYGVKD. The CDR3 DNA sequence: TGTGCCATCAGTGATTGGACTAGCGCGTCGTCCTACGAGCAGTACTTC. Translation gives CAISDWTSASSYEQYF.

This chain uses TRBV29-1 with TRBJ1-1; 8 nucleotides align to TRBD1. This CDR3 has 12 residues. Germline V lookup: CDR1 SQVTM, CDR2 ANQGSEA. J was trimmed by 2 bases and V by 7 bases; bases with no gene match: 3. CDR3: CSAGTGNTEAFF. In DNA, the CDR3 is TGCAGCGCTGGGACAGGCAACACTGAAGCTTTCTTT. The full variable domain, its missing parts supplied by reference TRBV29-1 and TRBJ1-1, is SAVISQKPSRDICQRGTSLTIQCQVDSQVTMMFWYRQQPGQSLTLIATANQGSEATYESGFVIDKFPISRPNLTFSTLTVSNMSPEDSSIYLCSAGTGNTEAFFGQGTRLTVV.

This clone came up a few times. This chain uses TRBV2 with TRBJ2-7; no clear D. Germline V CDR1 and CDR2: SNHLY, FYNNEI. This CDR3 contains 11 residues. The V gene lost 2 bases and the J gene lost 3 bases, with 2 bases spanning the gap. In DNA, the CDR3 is TGTGCCAGCAGTGAATACTACGAGCAGTACTTC. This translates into CASSEYYEQYF.

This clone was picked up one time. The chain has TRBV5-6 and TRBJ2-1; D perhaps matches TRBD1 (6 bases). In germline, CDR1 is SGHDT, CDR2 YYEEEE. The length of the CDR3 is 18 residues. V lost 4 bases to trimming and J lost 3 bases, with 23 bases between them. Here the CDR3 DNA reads TGTGCCAGCAGCCAGATCCCTGTGACAGGCGCCTACTACAATGAGCAGTTCTTC. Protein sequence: CASSQIPVTGAYYNEQFF.

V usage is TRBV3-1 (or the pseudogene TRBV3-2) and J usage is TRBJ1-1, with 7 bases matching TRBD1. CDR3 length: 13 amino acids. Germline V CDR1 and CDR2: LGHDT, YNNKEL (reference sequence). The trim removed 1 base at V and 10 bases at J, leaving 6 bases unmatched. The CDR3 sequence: CASSQGQGRVAFF. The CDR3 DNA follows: TGTGCCAGCAGCCAAGGACAGGGTCGGGTAGCTTTCTTT.